This TCR beta chain appears in the sequencing data of a study of beta chain features in type 1 diabetes (dated by TCRdb to the late 2010s). Background on the whole study: No differences in mean age, gender distribution, total cell number or subset yield were found between patients and healthy donors. A total of about 100,000,000 sorted cells were examined across all samples, and RNA yield correlated strongly with the number of cells per subset. In the study, TCRB repertoires of sorted circulating CD4+ T cell subsets from recently diagnosed type 1 diabetes patients were compared with those of matched healthy donors. Regulatory and stem cell-like memory subsets were obtained from only 8 patients and roughly 8 healthy donors, while naive and central memory subsets were obtained from all 28 donors.

Each donor gave one peripheral blood draw, about 110 mL on average, collected into heparinised tubes. A BD FACSAria II was used to sort naive, central memory, regulatory and stem cell-like memory CD4+ T cells with a panel that included CD45RO, CCR7, CD25, CD127, CD95 and CD27. A purity above 95% was achieved for all sorted populations. PBMCs were isolated right away by Lymphoprep density gradient centrifugation and were stained directly, without culture. So that batch effects would be minimized, each experiment stained and sorted samples in pairs, pairing one healthy donor with one patient. The entire amount of isolated RNA was reverse transcribed using the High Capacity cDNA Reverse Transcription Kit, so the sequenced TCRB transcripts were expressed ones. Naive, central memory and regulatory T cell samples underwent deep immunoSEQ sequencing, averaging around 3.7 million total reads per sample. Sorted cells were lysed in RLT buffer, and RNA was extracted using DNase-treated RNeasy Micro or Mini kits according to cell number. Each cell subset was processed separately to prevent cross-contamination, with patient and healthy donor samples processed together. The immunoSEQ multiplex PCR was used to amplify TCRB sequences from cDNA, generating 87-bp fragments that spanned the CDR3 region. Sequencing of the amplicons was performed on the Illumina HiSeq platform. Regarding the original processing steps: PCR bias was computationally corrected using synthetic template baselines, reads within Hamming distance 2 were collapsed, and singletons that could not be merged were discarded. By aligning reads against IMGT, V, D and J genes, CDR3 length, and insertions or deletions at six rearrangement sites were assigned. Within each subset, clonotype counts were normalized to sorted cell number, after which true diversity and Gini coefficients were computed with the tcR R package. The overlap coefficient, calculated on TCRB nucleotide sequences, was used to measure repertoire sharing. As a proxy for the pre-selection repertoire, out-of-frame TCRB sequences from naive cells were analyzed. Held by TCRdb, this immuneACCESS table contains in-frame sequences only and omits some clones. Under half of the omission traces to an unresolved V gene where checked; the cause of the rest is unknown. The DNA gave D and trimming, while V, J and clone size come from that table. A total of 350,000 or so clones appear in this sample, roughly a fifth of them only once. 0.044% of the sample is in the top ten clones.

This clone was counted only a few times. Its antigen is unknown. No base quality values were provided; no much bigger clone lies one nucleotide off. The germline V end is reduced by 4 bases and the J end by 6 bases; junction bases left unmatched: 8. Based on the germline V gene (reference sequence), the CDR1 and CDR2 sequences are SEHNR and FQNEAQ. The CDR3 runs 15 residues from the cysteine to the phenylalanine. Solely the CDR3 DNA is kept, with 45 bases framed from the first base. The paper's findings and limits, for the study overall: Because cDNA was sequenced instead of genomic DNA, highly expressing activated cells could be over-represented, though the groups showed no difference in activation or CD3 levels. A moderate but significant shortening of TCRB CDR3 length was observed in type 1 diabetes patients in all four CD4+ subsets. Shorter templates might be favored by PCR, yet because patient and control samples were amplified and corrected together, any such skew would affect both groups equally. The naive, central memory and regulatory TCRB repertoires appeared to resemble one another more closely among patients than among healthy donors. Only small numbers of individuals were included in the HLA sub-analyses, which left unresolved whether HLA type had any influence on TCRB rearrangement. At VDJ recombination sites, type 1 diabetes patients had fewer insertions and more deleted nucleotides, which implies abnormalities in thymic rearrangement.

This receptor was obtained from a young woman in good health. This chain joins TRBV7-9 to TRBJ1-1; the junction holds 10 bases that match TRBD1. Sequencing was performed on naive CD4+ T cells from blood. Taken with the paper, the label for cell subset or site translates to: true naive CD4+ T cells. The DNA is as follows: TGTGCCAGCAGCTCGCGGACAGGGGGGATGCCTGAAGCTTTCTTT. Its protein reads: CASSSRTGGMPEAFF. Here the CDR3 is joined to the reference TRBV7-9 and TRBJ1-1 genes, and the full variable domain is: DTGVSQNPRHKITKRGQNVTFRCDPISEHNRLYWYRQTLGQGPEFLTYFQNEAQLEKSRLLSDRFSAERPKGSFSTLEIQRTEQGDSAMYLCASSSRTGGMPEAFFGQGTRLTVV.